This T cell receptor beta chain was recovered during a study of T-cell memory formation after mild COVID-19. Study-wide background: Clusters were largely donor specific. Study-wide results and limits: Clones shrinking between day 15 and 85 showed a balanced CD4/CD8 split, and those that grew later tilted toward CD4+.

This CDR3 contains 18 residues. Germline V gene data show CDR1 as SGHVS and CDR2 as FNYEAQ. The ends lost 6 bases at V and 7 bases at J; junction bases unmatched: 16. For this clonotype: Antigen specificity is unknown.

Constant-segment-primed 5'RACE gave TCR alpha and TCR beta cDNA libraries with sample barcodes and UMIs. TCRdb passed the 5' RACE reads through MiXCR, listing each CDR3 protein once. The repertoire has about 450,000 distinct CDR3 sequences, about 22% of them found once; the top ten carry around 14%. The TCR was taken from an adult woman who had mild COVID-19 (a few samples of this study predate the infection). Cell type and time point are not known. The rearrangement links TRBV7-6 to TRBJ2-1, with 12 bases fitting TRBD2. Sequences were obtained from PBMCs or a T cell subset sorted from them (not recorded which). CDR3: CASSSRLAGATGGNEQFF. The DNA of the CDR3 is TGTGCCAGCAGTTCACGACTAGCGGGGGCCACCGGGGGGAATGAGCAGTTCTTC.